The 32 T cell receptor beta chains listed next were all sequenced from one sample in a study of T cells in Graves' hyperthyroidism and ophthalmopathy. The CDR3 regions of TCR beta were amplified from RNA transcripts. Using the HTBI primer set, a first-round RT-PCR was run on the TCR CDR3. TCRdb re-analysed the multiplex PCR reads in MiXCR, keeping a single row per CDR3 protein. The sample records around 440,000 distinct CDR3 sequences, about 15% being singletons. Specimen: blood. The source is a young woman with Graves' hyperthyroidism.

This clonotype came up many times. V usage is TRBV20-1 and J usage is TRBJ1-1; 9 bases line up with TRBD1. Per the germline V gene, CDR1 is DFQATT and CDR2 is SNEGSKA (reference sequence). This CDR3 region has 15 residues. V dropped 6 bases and J dropped 3; count of bases not matched to a gene: 11. CDR3 in amino acids: CSAEAGTGYYTEAFF. Written as DNA, the CDR3 is TGCAGTGCCGAGGCGGGGACAGGGTATTACACTGAAGCTTTCTTT.

The chain combines TRBV4-1 with TRBJ2-1; D possibly corresponds to TRBD1 (6 bases). The CDR3 sequence is 17 residues long. Trimming removed 2 bases at V and 0 bases at J, with 14 bases between. Germline V gene lookup returns CDR1 MGHRA and CDR2 YSYEKL. CDR3 nucleotide sequence: TGCGCCAGCAGCCAACTGACAGGACTTAGCTCCTACAATGAGCAGTTCTTC. This gives the protein CASSQLTGLSSYNEQFF.

This clonotype has at least ten counts. The rearrangement links TRBV2 to TRBJ1-6, with 8 bases identical to TRBD1. The germline V gene encodes CDR1 SNHLY and CDR2 FYNNEI. Unmatched junction bases numbered 11, after V lost 6 bases and J lost 1 base. The CDR3 totals 18 residues. CDR3 loop: CASSVGQGKGSYNSPLHF. For the CDR3, the DNA is TGTGCCAGCAGCGTCGGACAGGGCAAAGGGTCCTATAATTCACCCCTCCACTTT.

In this sample, this clonotype turned up many times. The genes are TRBV28 and TRBJ1-5; 9 nucleotides agree with TRBD1. Germline CDR1 reads MDHEN; CDR2 reads SYDVKM. The J segment lost 2 bases and the V segment lost 2 bases, leaving 7 bases of the junction unmatched. The CDR3 totals 17 residues. CDR3 DNA sequence: TGTGCCAGCAGTTTAAGAGGGGGACAGGGAGGCAATCAGCCCCAGCATTTT. As protein: CASSLRGGQGGNQPQHF.

This clonotype was counted at least ten times. This chain connects TRBV6-1 to TRBJ2-7, with 8 bases matching TRBD2. CDR1 is MNHNS and CDR2 is SASEGT in the germline V gene. V trimming: 1 base; J trimming: 5 bases; junction bases outside the gene matches: 7. This CDR3 contains 15 residues. CDR3 in DNA: TGTGCCAGCAGTGAAGAACACGGGGGGGCTGACGAGCAGTACTTC. This translates into CASSEEHGGADEQYF.

V and J are TRBV6-1 and TRBJ1-3; TRBD1 might be the D (5 bases). In germline, CDR1 is MNHNS, CDR2 SASEGT. The CDR3 extends over 15 amino acids. The V end was cut by 4 bases, the J end by 0 bases, with 10 bases between. This CDR3 reads CASSAGQSSGNTIYF. Here the CDR3 DNA reads TGTGCCAGCAGTGCAGGACAAAGCTCTGGAAACACCATATATTTT.

This clonotype has at least ten counts. The chain recombines TRBV12-3 or TRBV12-4 with TRBJ2-1; perhaps D is TRBD1 or TRBD2 (6 bases each). The CDR3 runs to 15 residues. The V and J ends lost 5 bases and 5 bases respectively, with 16 bases between them. CDR3 DNA sequence: TGTGCCAGCAGTCCCGGGGGCGTTCGGAACAATGAGCAGTTCTTC. Translating gives CASSPGGVRNNEQFF.

This clonotype was seen ten or more times. CDR3 DNA: TGCGCCAGCAGCTTGGCCCCCCAGGGGATGTACAATGAGCAGTTCTTC. Protein: CASSLAPQGMYNEQFF. The chain couples TRBV5-1 to TRBJ2-1; D is possibly TRBD1 (6 bases). Trimming removed 0 bases from V and 4 bases from J, with 14 bases in between. The CDR3 length is 16 residues. Per germline, CDR1 SGHRS and CDR2 YFSETQ.

This clonotype was recorded at least ten times. This chain's CDR3 is CASSLPSYNEQFF. The CDR3 DNA follows: TGTGCCAGCAGCCTCCCCTCCTACAATGAGCAGTTCTTC. The genes are TRBV7-2 and TRBJ2-1; the D is unclear. Trimming left V 5 bases short and J 0 bases short, with 5 bases between. This CDR3 is built from 13 residues. CDR1 and CDR2 (germline): SGHTA, FQGNSA.

There are a few counts of this clonotype. The chain links TRBV4-3 to TRBJ2-7, with 9 nucleotides matching TRBD2. CDR3 size: 19 residues. Trimming at V came to 1 base and at J to 3 bases, leaving 16 bases not matched to a gene. The germline V gene has CDR1 LGHNA and CDR2 YSLEER. The CDR3 coding sequence is TGCGCCAGCAGCCAAGGCGGGGTGACTAGCGGACCGGCTTACTACGAGCAGTACTTC. It translates to CASSQGGVTSGPAYYEQYF.

This clonotype has ten or more counts. This chain joins TRBV7-9 and TRBJ2-5, with 7 bases aligning to TRBD1. Germline values: CDR1 SEHNR, CDR2 FQNEAQ (reference sequence). This CDR3 spans 15 amino acids. Germline trimming cut 3 bases from V and 1 base from J; bases unmatched to any gene: 5. CDR3 DNA: TGTGCCAGCAGCTTGGGACAGCCCCGCCAAGAGACCCAGTACTTC. This gives the protein CASSLGQPRQETQYF.

This clonotype showed up just a few times. The rearrangement uses TRBV6-2 or TRBV6-3 and TRBJ2-1; TRBD2 might be the D (6 bases). Germline loops: CDR1 MNHEY, CDR2 SVGEGT. The length of the CDR3 is 13 residues. V shed 4 bases and J shed 4 bases, with 8 bases lying between them. The CDR3: CASSWGLYNEQFF. The CDR3 DNA reads TGTGCCAGCAGTTGGGGACTTTACAATGAGCAGTTCTTC.

The chain couples TRBV27 to TRBJ1-2; tentatively, D is TRBD1 (6 bases). Deletions cut 6 bases from V and 11 bases from J, with 19 bases between. Germline-derived CDR1 and CDR2 are MNHEY and SMNVEV (reference sequence). The CDR3 has 13 amino acids. The chain's CDR3 is CASSPWGQGRYTF. The CDR3 coding sequence is TGTGCCAGCAGCCCCTGGGGGCAGGGAAGGTACACCTTC.

There are many counts of this clonotype. The chain recombines TRBV2 with TRBJ1-5, with 7 bases that match TRBD1. Germline CDR1 SNHLY, CDR2 FYNNEI. Unmatched junction bases numbered 17, after V lost 6 bases and J lost 3 bases. The CDR3 consists of 18 residues. This CDR3 is CASSYRPGNTGDNQPQHF. The CDR3 coding sequence is TGTGCCAGCAGCTACCGCCCGGGGAATACAGGGGACAATCAGCCCCAGCATTTT.

V gene TRBV5-1 combines with J gene TRBJ2-2; TRBD1 might be the D (6 bases). Germline V CDR1 and CDR2: SGHRS, YFSETQ. The V gene lost 7 bases and the J gene lost 2 bases, with 12 bases spanning the gap. The CDR3 covers 14 residues. This chain's CDR3 is CASFRDTNTGELFF. The CDR3 nucleotides read TGCGCCAGCTTCCGGGACACCAACACCGGGGAGCTGTTTTTT.

With regard to this clonotype: This sequence may be a read error, since a much larger clone differs from it by one base. The chain links TRBV7-9 to TRBJ2-1; D assignment may be TRBD1 or TRBD2 (5 bases each). Germline-derived CDR1 and CDR2 are SEHNR and FQNEAQ (reference sequence). The CDR3 sequence is 14 residues long. The CDR3 reads CARSLGTVINEQFF. CDR3 DNA sequence: TGTGCCAGAAGCTTAGGGACGGTTATCAATGAGCAGTTCTTC. The whole variable domain, filled in from reference TRBV7-9 and TRBJ2-1, reads DTGVSQNPRHKITKRGQNVTFRCDPISEHNRLYWYRQTLGQGPEFLTYFQNEAQLEKSRLLSDRFSAERPKGSFSTLEIQRTEQGDSAMYLCARSLGTVINEQFFGPGTRLTVL.

Many counts were recorded for this clonotype. The chain couples TRBV29-1 to TRBJ2-1; a weak D match, TRBD1 (7 bases). The length of the CDR3 is 14 residues. From germline, CDR1 is SQVTM and CDR2 ANQGSEA. V lost 3 bases and J lost 6, with 15 bases in between. CDR3 amino acids: CSVDVGRTGNEQFF. In DNA, the CDR3 is TGCAGCGTTGATGTAGGGAGGACAGGCAATGAGCAGTTCTTC.

The chain uses TRBV9 and TRBJ2-2, with TRBD1 matching over 8 bases. The CDR3 is made up of 15 amino acids. Germline CDR1 and CDR2: SGDLS and YYNGEE. V gave up 0 bases and J gave up 9 bases; unmatched junction bases: 7. CDR3 region: CASSVGLGQERELFF. The CDR3 coding sequence is TGTGCCAGCAGCGTAGGGTTGGGACAGGAACGGGAGCTGTTTTTT. Supplemented by reference TRBV9 and TRBJ2-2, the full variable domain reads DSGVTQTPKHLITATGQRVTLRCSPRSGDLSVYWYQQSLDQGLQFLIQYYNGEERAKGNILERFSAQQFPDLHSELNLSSLELGDSALYFCASSVGLGQERELFFGEGSRLTVL.

This clonotype was counted between two and nine times. The chain is built from TRBV5-4 and TRBJ1-1; TRBD1 might be the D (5 bases). The CDR3 has 14 residues. The V end lost 4 bases, the J end lost 1 base, and 11 bases lay between the germline ends. The germline CDR1 and CDR2 sequences are SGHNT and YYREEE (reference sequence). The CDR3 reads CASSRDGPNTEAFF. The CDR3 nucleotides read TGTGCCAGCAGCCGGGACGGACCGAACACTGAAGCTTTCTTT. The variable domain in full, completed from reference TRBV5-4 and TRBJ1-1, reads ETGVTQSPTHLIKTRGQQVTLRCSSQSGHNTVSWYQQALGQGPQFIFQYYREEENGRGNFPPRFSGLQFPNYSSELNVNALELDDSALYLCASSRDGPNTEAFFGQGTRLTVV.

Concerning this clonotype itself: Since a much larger clone is just one base distant, this may be a read error. The gene calls are TRBV29-1 and TRBJ2-7; perhaps TRBD2 as D (5 bases). V shed 6 bases and J shed 3 bases, with 15 bases lying between them. Looked up from germline, CDR1 is SQVTM and CDR2 is ANQGSEA. The CDR3 covers 13 residues. The CDR3 DNA reads TGCAGCGTAGTAATGGACTGGGGCTACGAGCAGTACTTC. Amino acid sequence: CSVVMDWGYEQYF.

This clonotype occurred a few times. The chain links TRBV20-1 to TRBJ1-2; D uncertain. CDR3 length: 16 amino acids. Looked up from germline, CDR1 is DFQATT and CDR2 is SNEGSKA (reference sequence). Trimming took 4 bases from V and 2 from J, leaving 20 bases between them. CDR3 protein: CSATAKHAAENYGYTF. CDR3 nucleotides: TGCAGTGCTACTGCTAAACACGCAGCGGAGAACTATGGCTACACCTTC.

This clonotype appeared many times. The chain employs TRBV27 and TRBJ2-1; TRBD1 matches at 9 bases. Trimming removed 5 bases from V and 9 bases from J; junction bases left unmatched: 8. Looked up from germline, CDR1 is MNHEY and CDR2 is SMNVEV (reference sequence). This CDR3 has 14 residues. The CDR3 spells CASSIQGAIGEQFF. CDR3 nucleotides: TGTGCCAGCAGTATACAGGGGGCGATTGGTGAGCAGTTCTTC.

This clonotype was detected ten times or more. The chain combines TRBV12-3 or TRBV12-4 with TRBJ1-2; the D gene is possibly TRBD1 (5 bases). The CDR3 extends over 16 amino acids. V was pared by 3 bases and J by 6 bases, with 20 bases between. The CDR3 here is CASSFHNRKGQDGYTF. The CDR3 DNA sequence: TGTGCCAGCAGTTTCCACAATCGGAAGGGGCAAGATGGCTACACCTTC.

This clonotype appeared many times. The J gene is TRBJ2-3, the V gene TRBV27; unclear D gene. Per germline, CDR1 MNHEY and CDR2 SMNVEV (reference sequence). V lost 5 bases and J lost 0, with 9 bases in between. CDR3 length: 14 amino acids. Here the CDR3 DNA reads TGTGCCAGCAGTCCCCGCCCGAGCACAGATACGCAGTATTTT. It is translated as CASSPRPSTDTQYF.

This clonotype was detected ten times or more. This chain joins TRBV5-1 and TRBJ1-1, with D maybe TRBD1 (5 bases). This CDR3 spans 14 amino acids. The V and J ends lost 0 bases and 5 bases respectively, with 11 bases between them. Germline CDR1 reads SGHRS; CDR2 reads YFSETQ. This CDR3 reads CASSLGGGWTEAFF. CDR3 sequence (DNA): TGCGCCAGCAGCTTGGGGGGCGGATGGACTGAAGCTTTCTTT.

In this sample, this clonotype turned up many times. The CDR3 DNA sequence: TGTGCCAGCAGTCCAATTCTAGGGAACACCGGGGAGCTGTTTTTT. Translating it yields CASSPILGNTGELFF. This chain uses TRBV7-3 with TRBJ2-2, with D unclear. The CDR3 runs 15 residues. Trimming took 6 bases from V and 1 from J, leaving 12 bases between them. The V gene's germline CDR1 is SGHTA and CDR2 FQGTGA.

This chain's CDR3 is CASSLLGGAGNGELFF. CDR3 DNA: TGTGCCAGCAGCTTATTAGGCGGAGCTGGTAACGGGGAGCTGTTTTTT. The chain recombines TRBV7-9 with TRBJ2-2; D unclear. Trimming took off 2 bases at V and 7 bases at J, with 17 bases between the two ends. Germline lookup yields CDR1 SEHNR and CDR2 FQNEAQ (reference sequence). The CDR3 consists of 16 residues.

The chain carries TRBV6-6 and TRBJ2-4, with D perhaps assigned TRBD1 or TRBD2 (5 bases each). Germline CDR1 reads MNHNY; CDR2 reads SVGAGI (reference sequence). The CDR3 loop spans 15 amino acids. V lost 2 bases to trimming and J lost 4 bases, with 12 bases between them. Here the CDR3 reads CASSYRGAGKNIQYF. CDR3 DNA: TGTGCCAGCAGTTACAGAGGGGCCGGGAAAAACATTCAGTACTTC.

This clonotype has at least ten counts. This chain links TRBV28 with TRBJ2-1; D ambiguous. Trimming stripped 7 bases from V and 7 bases from J, with 14 bases between. In germline, CDR1 is MDHEN, CDR2 SYDVKM. The CDR3 length is 13 residues. CDR3 DNA: TGTGCCAGCACCCCCTCTGGACGAAATGAGCAGTTCTTC. Translation gives CASTPSGRNEQFF.

This clonotype was counted many times. This chain links TRBV7-9 with TRBJ2-7; no definite D call. Trimming pared 1 base from V and 7 bases from J, leaving 17 bases between. Germline CDR1 SEHNR, CDR2 FQNEAQ (reference sequence). The CDR3 spans 15 residues. The CDR3, as DNA: TGTGCCAGCAGCTTAGATCCAGTGCCAGTACCAGAGCAGTACTTC. It encodes CASSLDPVPVPEQYF.

V gene TRBV29-1 combines with J gene TRBJ2-5; the match to TRBD1 covers 7 bases. V trimming: 6 bases; J trimming: 7 bases; junction bases outside the gene matches: 17. The CDR3 runs 15 residues. CDR1 SQVTM and CDR2 ANQGSEA come from the germline V gene. This CDR3 is CSVDPGTDALGTQYF. In DNA form, the CDR3 reads TGCAGCGTAGATCCGGGGACAGACGCCTTGGGGACCCAGTACTTC.

This clonotype came up many times. The chain is built from TRBV6-1 and TRBJ1-3; D remains unclear. In germline, CDR1 is MNHNS, CDR2 SASEGT. V shed 1 base and J shed 0 bases, with 10 bases lying between them. The CDR3 spans 16 residues. In DNA, the CDR3 is TGTGCCAGCAGTGAAGAGCGACGGATCTCTGGAAACACCATATATTTT. Protein product: CASSEERRISGNTIYF.